Reported below is one T cell receptor beta chain. Ten or more counts support this clonotype. The specificity of this receptor is unknown. Base qualities were left out, and no much larger clone turns up one base away. Whole blood was used without cell fractionation, so all unsorted peripheral T cells were reflected in the repertoire. Ten uninfected healthy donors were sampled as controls, and two fifths of these ten donors were sampled twice about 12 weeks apart. An approximately 2.7 ml sample of peripheral blood was drawn into Tempus tubes for RNA extraction. Residual genomic DNA was removed with the TURBO-DNase kit and globin mRNA was depleted with GLOBINclear. The CDR3, from cysteine to phenylalanine, totals 15 residues. Only the CDR3 DNA is retained, 45 bases long and in frame from the first base. CDR1 and CDR2, per the germline V gene, are SGDLS and YYNGEE. The germline ends are 16 bases apart after V is trimmed by 4 bases and J by 4 bases.

This specimen comes from a study of HIV-infected patients and healthy controls (dated by TCRdb to between 2014 and 2016). As for the study more broadly: Whether deep TCR repertoire sequencing of small blood samples from HIV patients could capture immune perturbation and reconstitution was tested in the study. Findings and caveats that apply to the study as a whole: Size-matched repertoire data did not replicate the apparent post-therapy recovery of the Gini index in HIV-infected patients. During therapy, a significant decrease in frequency was seen for HIV-associated CDR3s, whereas no significant change was found for CMV-associated CDR3s, although most of them became more frequent. The observed differences in diversity were not explained by the slight differences in age and sex profiles between the study cohorts. Pairing of alpha and beta chains was not determined in the samples. Processing included only sixteen HIV-infected individuals, and this was regarded by the authors as a major limit on how widely the findings apply. Healthy controls shared more CDR3s between individuals than HIV+ patients, by Jaccard index and by count of highly shared sequences. Compared with untreated HIV+ repertoires, healthy control repertoires had roughly threefold more distinct CDR3s and higher Shannon diversity. HIV-infected repertoires had significantly higher mean Gini indices than controls, possibly reflecting oligoclonality. Differing numbers of distinct sequences in patients and controls hindered comparison, and size-matching assigned excessive weight to rare events in the HIV-infected data. The study did not determine donor HLA types. The use of whole blood limited sequencing depth and precluded separation of the dynamics of distinct T-cell subpopulations. Compared with controls, HIV-infected patients showed significantly different mean usage of eight alpha and eight beta V genes. Alpha-chain CDR3s from MAIT cells appeared at high frequency in healthy controls but were severely depleted in HIV+ repertoires.

450 to 500 ng RNA was reverse transcribed with SuperScript III using primers against the alpha and beta constant regions. Alpha and beta chain libraries were generated separately via chain-specific third strand synthesis with multiplexing indices. In the protocol, all rearrangements within a chain were amplified with a single primer pair so that primer bias was avoided, and molecular barcodes were added to each cDNA molecule. Purified cDNA was joined by T4 RNA Ligase 1 to a 5' RACE adapter carrying a random hexamer and the SP2 sequencing primer site. Second strand synthesis was performed with Phusion polymerase and primed from the SP2 site, and slow temperature ramps were applied to favor optimal annealing. Joined together, two random hexamer sequences that had both been added before amplification formed the 12-nucleotide barcode of each molecule. An amplification PCR of roughly 25 cycles with P5s and P7 primers came after a short first PCR that had added P5 and P7 adapter elements plus a second index. The libraries went through approximately 27 PCR cycles in total, were quantified on a Qubit, were sized on a Bioanalyzer, and were diluted to around 4 nM. Sequencing of the normalized libraries was done on an Illumina MiSeq using 2 x 250 paired-end kits. MinElute columns were the means by which the reverse transcription reactions were cleaned up, and the reactions were eluted into 10 ul Tris-Cl. A 1:1 ratio of AMPure XP beads was used to clean the adapter ligations after they had run for around 25 hours at 16 degrees C. As for how the authors treated the data: Demultiplexed FASTQ files were processed with a modified Decombinator that output V, J, insert and barcode information. Sequences that shared a barcode but differed from the dominant sequence were treated as errors and discarded, and barcodes were clustered at Levenshtein distance 3 and counted to estimate the original cDNA molecules. The R packages ineq, vegan, igraph and RCytoscape were used for downstream analyses, with IMGT nomenclature and CDR3 definitions applied. V gene usage was calculated across distinct sequences, with every TCR tallied a single time to avoid skew from clonal expansion. Within a donor, similarity networks joined unique CDR3 amino acid sequences in every case where two of them were separated by a single Levenshtein edit. Published HIV-specific CDR3s (under 95 alpha, 700 to 900 beta) and CMV-specific CDR3s (roughly 12 alpha, a few hundred beta) were compiled and searched for in the repertoires. It was shown by random subsampling to size-matched repertoires that the decreased diversity of patients was not caused by their lower sequence numbers. TCRdb's own reprocessing of the public reads used fastp at Q25 and MiXCR and kept productive beta chains. CDR3 protein duplicates are merged, each entry listing the most common genes and DNA. The V and J calls and clone size are TCRdb's, not the authors'. This sample is represented by about 15,000 distinct CDR3 sequences; around 7.7% of them were singletons. Together, the top ten hold 8.3% of the sample.

Material: blood. The clonotype originates from an adult in good health. The chain couples TRBV9 to TRBJ2-3; the D gene is unclear. The CDR3 has the sequence CASSTSGSSPDTQYF. The DNA is as follows: TGTGCCAGCAGCACCTCCGGTAGTTCCCCAGATACGCAGTATTTT.